This T cell receptor beta chain was sequenced for a study of Graves' ophthalmopathy and Graves' hyperthyroidism. The sequenced template was RNA, covering the TCR beta CDR3 region. Scientists carried out first-round RT-PCR using HTBI primers and then a second-round multiplex PCR. TCRdb fed the multiplex PCR reads into MiXCR, producing one record per CDR3 protein. This sample yields a few hundred thousand distinct CDR3 sequences, of which 15% are seen a single time; roughly 7% belongs to the top ten. Germline V gives CDR1 DFQATT, CDR2 SNEGSKA (reference sequence). V shed 5 bases, J shed 5 bases, and the junction held 14 bases outside the gene matches. The CDR3 extends over 15 amino acids. Study findings and constraints: Among thyroid clonotypes expanded above 0.001 frequency, most also appeared in blood.

This clonotype came up many times. Its target is not known. The stable label applied to hyperthyroidism with no ophthalmopathy within 18 months of follow-up. The evidence that diagnosis relied on was clinical symptoms, serum thyroxine, TRAb, thyroid ultrasound and orbital computed tomography. Sequencing was carried out using peripheral blood. This chain joins TRBV20-1 and TRBJ2-5; TRBD1 matches at 7 bases. This TCR derives from a woman between 18 and 30 years old with stable Graves' hyperthyroidism. In DNA, the CDR3 is TGCAGTGCTGATACCCAGGGGGTAGGACAGGAGACCCAGTACTTC. It is translated as CSADTQGVGQETQYF.